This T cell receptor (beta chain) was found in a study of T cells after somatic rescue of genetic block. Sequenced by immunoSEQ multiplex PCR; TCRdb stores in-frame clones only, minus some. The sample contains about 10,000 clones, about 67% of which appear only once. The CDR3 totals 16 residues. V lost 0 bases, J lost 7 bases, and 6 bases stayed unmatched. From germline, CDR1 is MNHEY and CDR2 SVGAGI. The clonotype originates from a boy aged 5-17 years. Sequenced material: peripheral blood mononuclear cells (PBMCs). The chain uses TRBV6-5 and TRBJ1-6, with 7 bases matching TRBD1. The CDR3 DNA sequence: TGTGCCAGCAGTTACTCCCGGGCAGGGGGGAATTCACCCCTCCACTTT. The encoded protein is CASSYSRAGGNSPLHF.